This T cell receptor beta chain derives from a study of cytomegalovirus exposure and HLA in healthy donors. Broader study findings: TCR beta chain V- and J-gene trimming was linked, in a later analysis, to a missense variant in DCLRE1C. Diagnosis of cytomegalovirus status made by the classifier reportedly showed high specificity and sensitivity.

With respect to this clone: Antigen unknown.

The PCR was carried out with 60 Vbeta primers and 13 Jbeta primers. Profiled with immunoSEQ multiplex PCR; TCRdb holds only in-frame clones, not every one. The sample holds 85,000 to 100,000 clones, about nine tenths seen once. Healthy bone marrow donors made up the donor group. This CDR3 has 14 amino acids. V lost 4 bases and J 4 bases, leaving 12 bases between the germline ends. CDR1 and CDR2 from the germline V gene are SGHDT and YYEEEE. The genes are TRBV5-6 and TRBJ1-5, with D unresolved. The specimen sequenced was PBMCs. The origin of this receptor is a man aged 25-45 years in good health and CMV-seropositive. CDR3 protein: CASSAVRENQPQHF. DNA for the CDR3: TGTGCCAGCAGCGCCGTGAGGGAGAATCAGCCCCAGCATTTT. Using reference TRBV5-6 and TRBJ1-5 for the parts outside the CDR3, the full variable domain is DAGVTQSPTHLIKTRGQQVTLRCSPKSGHDTVSWYQQALGQGPQFIFQYYEEEERQRGNFPDRFSGHQFPNYSSELNVNALLLGDSALYLCASSAVRENQPQHFGDGTRLSIL.